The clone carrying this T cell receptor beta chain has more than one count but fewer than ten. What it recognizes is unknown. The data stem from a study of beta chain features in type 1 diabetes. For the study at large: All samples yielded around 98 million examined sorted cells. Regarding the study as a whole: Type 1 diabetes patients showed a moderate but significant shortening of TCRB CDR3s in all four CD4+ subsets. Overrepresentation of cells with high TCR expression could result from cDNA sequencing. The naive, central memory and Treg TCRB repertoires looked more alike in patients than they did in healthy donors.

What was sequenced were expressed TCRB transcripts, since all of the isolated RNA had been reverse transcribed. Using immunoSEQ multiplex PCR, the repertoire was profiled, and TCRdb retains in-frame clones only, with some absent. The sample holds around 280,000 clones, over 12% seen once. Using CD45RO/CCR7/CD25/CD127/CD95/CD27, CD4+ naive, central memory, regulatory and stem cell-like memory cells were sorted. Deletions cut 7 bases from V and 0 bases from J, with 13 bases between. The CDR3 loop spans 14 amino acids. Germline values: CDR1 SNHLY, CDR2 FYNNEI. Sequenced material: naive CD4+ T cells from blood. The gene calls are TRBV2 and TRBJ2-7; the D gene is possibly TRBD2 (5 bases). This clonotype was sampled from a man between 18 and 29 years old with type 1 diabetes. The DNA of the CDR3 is TGTGCCAGCACGATCACGGGAAACTCCTACGAGCAGTACTTC. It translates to CASTITGNSYEQYF.